These 23 T cell receptor beta chains share one sample of origin, sequenced in a study of control samples from healthy donors and cancer patients. Here immunoSEQ multiplex PCR was the method, and the copy in TCRdb shows in-frame clones only, minus some. The data show 95,000 to 150,000 clones, approximately 90% seen once. What was sequenced was blood. All receptors derive from a woman aged 18-30 years in good health.

The chain couples TRBV7-2 to TRBJ1-2; 9 bases agree with TRBD1. Germline V lookup: CDR1 SGHTA, CDR2 FQGNSA. This CDR3 has 18 amino acids. Trimming took 2 bases from V and 4 from J; bases not matched to a gene: 14. The CDR3 bases are TGTGCCAGCAGCTTAATGTGGGCGACAGGGGGTCGCTTCTATGGCTACACCTTC. As protein: CASSLMWATGGRFYGYTF. The complete variable domain, with remaining parts taken from reference TRBV7-2 and TRBJ1-2, reads GAGVSQSPSNKVTEKGKDVELRCDPISGHTALYWYRQSLGQGLEFLIYFQGNSAPDKSGLPSDRFSAERTGGSVSTLTIQRTQQEDSAVYLCASSLMWATGGRFYGYTFGSGTRLTVV.

This CDR3 is CASTPGGYEQYF. For the CDR3, the DNA is TGTGCCAGCACTCCGGGAGGCTACGAGCAGTACTTC. The genes are TRBV28 and TRBJ2-7; TRBD2 aligns across 7 bases. The V gene end was trimmed by 7 bases and the J gene end by 3 bases; junction bases not matched to a gene: 3. The CDR3 is 12 amino acids. Germline assignment: CDR1 MDHEN and CDR2 SYDVKM.

Written as DNA, the CDR3 is TGTGCCAGCAGCTTCAGGGCGGGGTTCGCAGATACGCAGTATTTT. This encodes CASSFRAGFADTQYF. This rearrangement joins TRBV7-2 to TRBJ2-3, with D possibly matching TRBD2 (6 bases). Per germline, CDR1 SGHTA and CDR2 FQGNSA. V lost 3 bases, J lost 4 bases, and 14 bases lay in between. The CDR3 covers 15 residues.

The chain couples TRBV10-3 to TRBJ1-2; weak D call: TRBD1 (6 bases). The CDR3 is made up of 13 amino acids. The germline gives CDR1 ENHRY, CDR2 SYGVKD. Trimming pared 1 base from V and 7 bases from J, leaving 10 bases between. The CDR3 DNA is TGTGCCATCAGTGAGTTGTCAGGGGTTGGCTACACCTTC. Protein: CAISELSGVGYTF.

The rearrangement joins TRBV28 to TRBJ2-7; D remains unclear. With 5 bases removed from V and 6 bases from J, the gap between germline ends came to 14 bases. Germline V gene lookup returns CDR1 MDHEN and CDR2 SYDVKM. The CDR3 has 13 residues. CDR3 region: CASSRFVSAEQYF. For the CDR3, the DNA is TGTGCCAGCAGTCGCTTTGTGTCGGCCGAGCAGTACTTC.

This chain links TRBV7-9 with TRBJ1-1, with TRBD1 identical over 9 bases. CDR1 and CDR2 from the germline V gene are SEHNR and FQNEAQ (reference sequence). The trim removed 6 bases at V and 5 bases at J, leaving 4 bases unmatched. This CDR3 has 13 residues. This CDR3 reads CASRGQGRTEAFF. The CDR3 nucleotides read TGTGCCAGCAGGGGACAGGGCAGGACTGAAGCTTTCTTT.

This clone was observed once. This sequence joins TRBV18 and TRBJ1-2; TRBD1 might be the D (5 bases). Trimming pared 3 bases from V and 2 bases from J, leaving 10 bases between. The CDR3 is 14 residues long. The germline V gene has CDR1 KGHSH and CDR2 LQKENI. The CDR3 region has the DNA TGTGCCAGCTCACCCGCGAGGGGAAACTATGGCTACACCTTC. Residues: CASSPARGNYGYTF.

J is TRBJ1-1 and V is TRBV2; TRBD1 agrees at 7 bases. The germline CDR1 and CDR2 sequences are SNHLY and FYNNEI. This CDR3 has 13 residues. Trimming cost V 6 bases and J 7 bases; bases outside gene matches: 8. CDR3 region: CASSLRGQFEAFF. Here the CDR3 DNA reads TGTGCCAGCAGCTTGAGGGGGCAGTTTGAAGCTTTCTTT. Looking up the rest from reference TRBV2 and TRBJ1-1 gives the full variable domain: EPEVTQTPSHQVTQMGQEVILRCVPISNHLYFYWYRQILGQKVEFLVSFYNNEISEKSEIFDDQFSVERPDGSNFTLKIRSTKLEDSAMYFCASSLRGQFEAFFGQGTRLTVV.

The chain couples TRBV7-9 to TRBJ1-1; no clear D. CDR1 is SEHNR and CDR2 is FQNEAQ in the germline V gene (reference sequence). The V gene lost 5 bases and the J gene lost 1 base, with 14 bases spanning the gap. CDR3 length equals 15 residues. In DNA, the CDR3 is TGTGCCAGCAGCGCGCCGCTTCTTTCGAACACTGAAGCTTTCTTT. Protein: CASSAPLLSNTEAFF.

The gene calls are TRBV19 and TRBJ1-1; D unclear. Trimming removed 3 bases from V and 3 bases from J, with 8 bases in between. There are 13 residues in the CDR3. Germline values: CDR1 LNHDA, CDR2 SQIVND (reference sequence). The CDR3 nucleotides are TGTGCCAGTAGTATTGGCGTCTACACTGAAGCTTTCTTT. This translates into CASSIGVYTEAFF.

V gene TRBV29-1 combines with J gene TRBJ2-7; 7 bases map to TRBD1. The germline V gene encodes CDR1 SQVTM and CDR2 ANQGSEA. The J segment lost 1 base and the V segment lost 5 bases, leaving 5 bases of the junction unmatched. This CDR3 is 13 amino acids long. The CDR3 protein is CSVLRQGSYEQYF. The CDR3, as DNA: TGCAGCGTTCTAAGACAGGGATCCTACGAGCAGTACTTC.

The chain recombines TRBV28 with TRBJ2-7; D is perhaps TRBD1 or TRBD2 (5 bases each). The germline V and J ends were trimmed by 10 bases and 4 bases, with 20 bases remaining between them. Germline V gene data show CDR1 as MDHEN and CDR2 as SYDVKM. The CDR3 sequence is 14 residues long. CDR3 sequence: CATAVRGQGYEQYF. CDR3 coding DNA: TGTGCCACCGCCGTACGGGGCCAAGGGTACGAGCAGTACTTC.

This rearrangement joins TRBV7-9 to TRBJ2-4; 8 bases are shared with TRBD2. CDR3 length: 15 residues. Per the germline V gene, CDR1 is SEHNR and CDR2 is FQNEAQ (reference sequence). The V segment lost 5 bases and the J segment 5 bases; nucleotides outside the gene matches: 8. Written as DNA, the CDR3 is TGTGCCAGCAGCACCCCATCGGGACTAGAAAACATTCAGTACTTC. Amino acids: CASSTPSGLENIQYF.

The V gene is TRBV5-1, the J gene TRBJ2-3, with D hard to call. Germline lookup yields CDR1 SGHRS and CDR2 YFSETQ. The V and J ends lost 0 bases and 2 bases respectively, with 7 bases between them. This CDR3 is 14 amino acids long. DNA of the CDR3: TGCGCCAGCAGCTTGGACAAACTCACAGATACGCAGTATTTT. Encoded protein: CASSLDKLTDTQYF.

The CDR3 DNA sequence: TGTGCCAGCTCCATGACAGGGCAAGGAGAGACCCAGTACTTC. It is translated as CASSMTGQGETQYF. V is TRBV18 and J is TRBJ2-5, with 7 bases that match TRBD1. Trimming cost V 6 bases and J 4 bases; bases outside gene matches: 8. Germline CDR1 reads KGHSH; CDR2 reads LQKENI. The CDR3 has 14 residues. The entire variable domain, with the rest obtained from reference TRBV18 and TRBJ2-5, is as follows: NAGVMQNPRHLVRRRGQEARLRCSPMKGHSHVYWYRQLPEEGLKFMVYLQKENIIDESGMPKERFSAEFPKEGPSILRIQQVVRGDSAAYFCASSMTGQGETQYFGPGTRLLVL.

In this sample, this clone turned up a few times. The chain uses TRBV4-3 and TRBJ1-4; D might be TRBD1 (5 bases). Per the germline V gene, CDR1 is LGHNA and CDR2 is YSLEER. The CDR3 loop spans 16 amino acids. The ends were cut back, 2 bases at V and 7 bases at J, with 17 bases in the middle. In nucleotides, the CDR3 is TGCGCCAGCAGCCAATCTGGGGGAGCTCTCGTTGAAAAACTGTTTTTT. Residues: CASSQSGGALVEKLFF.

This clone was observed a single time. Other DNA sequences from this sample encode an identical CDR3 as well. The chain couples TRBV24-1 to TRBJ1-5; possible D gene TRBD1, 5 bases. Per the germline V gene, CDR1 is KGHDR and CDR2 is SFDVKD. The CDR3 has 13 amino acids. Deletions cut 3 bases from V and 6 bases from J, with 8 bases between. The CDR3 spells CATSDRGGQPQHF. The CDR3 DNA follows: TGTGCCACCAGTGATAGGGGCGGTCAGCCCCAGCATTTT.

The gene calls are TRBV24-1 and TRBJ2-7; tentatively, D is TRBD1 (5 bases). Trimming left V 2 bases short and J 2 bases short, with 9 bases between. The CDR3 totals 14 residues. Germline CDR1 is KGHDR and CDR2 is SFDVKD. The CDR3: CATSDSGFPYEQYF. As DNA, the CDR3 is TGTGCCACCAGTGATTCAGGGTTCCCCTACGAGCAGTACTTC.

This chain joins TRBV9 and TRBJ1-2, with 7 positions matching TRBD1. CDR3 length: 14 residues. After removal of 1 base from V and 4 bases from J, the junction contained 4 bases not matched to a gene. CDR1 is SGDLS and CDR2 is YYNGEE in the germline V gene. The CDR3 DNA sequence: TGTGCCAGCAGCGTAAAACAGGGGTTCTATGGCTACACCTTC. Translation: CASSVKQGFYGYTF.

V usage is TRBV5-6 and J usage is TRBJ2-3; TRBD2 is a possible D gene (6 bases). From germline, CDR1 is SGHDT and CDR2 YYEEEE. V was clipped by 4 bases and J by 7 bases, with 10 bases between them. The CDR3 has 12 residues. CDR3 residues: CASSLGLNTQYF. CDR3 coding DNA: TGTGCCAGCAGCCTGGGACTCAATACGCAGTATTTT. Using reference TRBV5-6 and TRBJ2-3 for the parts outside the CDR3, the full variable domain is DAGVTQSPTHLIKTRGQQVTLRCSPKSGHDTVSWYQQALGQGPQFIFQYYEEEERQRGNFPDRFSGHQFPNYSSELNVNALLLGDSALYLCASSLGLNTQYFGPGTRLTVL.

This clone has only one observation. The rearrangement links TRBV19 to TRBJ2-7; no definite D call. CDR1 is LNHDA, CDR2 SQIVND, per germline (reference sequence). The ends were cut back, 4 bases at V and 5 bases at J, with 9 bases in the middle. The CDR3 totals 12 residues. The CDR3 DNA is TGTGCCAGTAGTAGCAGGAGCGACGAGCAGTACTTC. Encoded protein: CASSSRSDEQYF.

V is TRBV7-9 and J is TRBJ2-2; 7 bases map to TRBD1. CDR1 is SEHNR and CDR2 is FQNEAQ in the germline V gene (reference sequence). Trimming removed 2 bases from V and 7 bases from J; junction bases left unmatched: 10. The CDR3 contains 16 residues. CDR3 nucleotide sequence: TGTGCCAGCAGCTTAAGGGAGAGACAGGGAAGCGGGGAGCTGTTTTTT. This gives the protein CASSLRERQGSGELFF.

This rearrangement joins TRBV10-3 to TRBJ1-1, with 10 positions matching TRBD1. Germline CDR1 is ENHRY and CDR2 is SYGVKD. This CDR3 is 16 amino acids long. The trim removed 5 bases at V and 6 bases at J, leaving 12 bases unmatched. CDR3 in DNA: TGTGCCATCAGTCGGGGCCCGGGACAGGGGACATCTGAAGCTTTCTTT. Translating it yields CAISRGPGQGTSEAFF.